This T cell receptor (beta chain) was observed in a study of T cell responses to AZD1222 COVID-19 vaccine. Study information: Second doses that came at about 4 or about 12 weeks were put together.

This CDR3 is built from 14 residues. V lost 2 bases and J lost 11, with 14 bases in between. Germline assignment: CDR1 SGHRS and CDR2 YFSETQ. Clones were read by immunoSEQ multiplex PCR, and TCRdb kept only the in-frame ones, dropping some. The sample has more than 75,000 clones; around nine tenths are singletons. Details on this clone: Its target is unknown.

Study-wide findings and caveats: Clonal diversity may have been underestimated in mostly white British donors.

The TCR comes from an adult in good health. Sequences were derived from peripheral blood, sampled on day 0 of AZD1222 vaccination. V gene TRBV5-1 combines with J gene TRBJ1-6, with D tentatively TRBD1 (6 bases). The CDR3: CASSFGGGDPPLHF. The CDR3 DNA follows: TGCGCCAGCAGCTTTGGGGGGGGCGACCCACCCCTCCACTTT.